Reported below is one T cell receptor (beta chain). The antigen remains unidentified. Here immunoSEQ multiplex PCR was the method, and the copy in TCRdb shows in-frame clones only, minus some. The sample has around 50,000 clones; about 89% are singletons. Germline V gene sequence: CDR1 SGHVS, CDR2 FQNEAQ. This CDR3 is 16 amino acids long. The V gene end was trimmed by 2 bases and the J gene end by 4 bases; junction bases not matched to a gene: 9. This sample is part of a study of Tregs in tolerant kidney transplant recipients. Recipients received nonmyeloablative bone marrow transplants from related graft donors, with transient mixed chimerism. Unstimulated regulatory T cells (CD4+CD25+CD127-), CD4+CD25- non-regulatory cells, CD4 and CD8 cells were FACS-sorted from thawed PBMCs. Study results and limitations: Biological reproducibility was not directly addressed in this study. Findings come from small patient numbers and require larger validation. The most relevant donor-specific Treg TCRbeta repertoire apparently came from expansion with activated donor B cells.

The sequence came from a human patient who received a combined kidney and bone marrow transplant. Some T cells may originate from the graft donor. The sample here was CD8+ T cells from blood (PBMCs), taken 24 months after the transplant. The chain employs TRBV7-8 and TRBJ2-3, with 7 bases identical to TRBD2. CDR3 amino acids: CASSLLSGGGADTQYF. CDR3 in DNA: TGTGCCAGCAGCTTACTTTCGGGAGGAGGTGCAGATACGCAGTATTTT.